This note documents a single T cell receptor (beta chain) sequence. Its antigen is not identified. These data come from a study of cytomegalovirus exposure and HLA in healthy donors. Study-wide findings and caveats: Compared with the roughly 700-donor mean, an Asian-associated ancestry cluster reportedly had fewer N-insertions, according to a later analysis. TCR beta V- and J-gene trimming, according to a later analysis, was linked to a missense DCLRE1C variant. As was reported, the HLA-A and HLA-B alleles of most subjects were accurately predicted from TCR beta sequences.

In the PCR, 60 Vbeta and 13 Jbeta primers were used. Libraries were prepared by immunoSEQ multiplex PCR; TCRdb keeps only in-frame clonotypes and omits some of them. The table has roughly 120,000 clones, around 81% seen once; the top ten hold 2% to 2.5%. This CDR3 contains 13 residues. V trimming: 4 bases; J trimming: 7 bases; junction bases outside the gene matches: 6. The germline gives CDR1 SGHRS, CDR2 YFSETQ. The specimen was PBMCs. The TCR originated in a woman in her 40s in good health and CMV-seronegative. The chain employs TRBV5-1 and TRBJ1-1; the match to TRBD1 covers 8 bases. In DNA form, the CDR3 reads TGCGCCAGCAGCGGGGGACAGGTGGATGAAGCTTTCTTT. Translated: CASSGGQVDEAFF.